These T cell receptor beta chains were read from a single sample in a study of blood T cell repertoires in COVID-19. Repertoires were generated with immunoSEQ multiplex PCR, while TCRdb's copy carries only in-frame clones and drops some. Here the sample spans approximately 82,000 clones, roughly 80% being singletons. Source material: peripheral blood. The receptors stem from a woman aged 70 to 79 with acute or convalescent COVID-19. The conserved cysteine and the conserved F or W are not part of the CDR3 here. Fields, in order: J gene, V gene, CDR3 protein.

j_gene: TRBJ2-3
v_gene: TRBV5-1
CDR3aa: ASSRDRGNGDTQY

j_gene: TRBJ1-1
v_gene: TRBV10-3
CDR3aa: AISGTGGNTEAF

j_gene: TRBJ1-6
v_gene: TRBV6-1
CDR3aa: ASSDRGTSSPLH

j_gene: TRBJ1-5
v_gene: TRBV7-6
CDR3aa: ASSLGPYQPQH

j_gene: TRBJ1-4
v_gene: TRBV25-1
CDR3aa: ASSDLAINEKLF

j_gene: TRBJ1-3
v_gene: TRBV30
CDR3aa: AWSADSPFGNTIY

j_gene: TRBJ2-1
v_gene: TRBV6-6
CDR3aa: ASRYRDYRSSNEQF

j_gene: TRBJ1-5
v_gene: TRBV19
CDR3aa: ASSRSGQENQPQH

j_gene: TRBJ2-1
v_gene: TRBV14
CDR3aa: ASSQDRLAGYNEQF

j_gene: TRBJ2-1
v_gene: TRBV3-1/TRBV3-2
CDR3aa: ASSVAESEQF

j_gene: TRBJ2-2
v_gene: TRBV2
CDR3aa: ASGTGDATGELF

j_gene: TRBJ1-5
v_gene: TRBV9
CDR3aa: ASSGRLRRSRYYSNQPQH

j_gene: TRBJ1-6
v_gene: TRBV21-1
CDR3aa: ASSKVGQRVENSPLH

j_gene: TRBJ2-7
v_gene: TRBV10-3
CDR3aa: AIRDTGTGFEEQY

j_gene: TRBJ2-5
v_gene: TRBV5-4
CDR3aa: ASSLGGASGIGETQY

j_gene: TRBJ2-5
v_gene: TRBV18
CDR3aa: ASSPVPAGQETQY

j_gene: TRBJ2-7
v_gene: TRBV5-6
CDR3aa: ASSQDRRLADEQY

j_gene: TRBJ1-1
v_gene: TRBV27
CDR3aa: ASSLFSQVGAEAF

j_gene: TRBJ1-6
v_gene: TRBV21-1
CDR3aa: ASSSDQLWGEVSPLH

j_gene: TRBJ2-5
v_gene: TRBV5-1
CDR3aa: ASSSREYQETQY

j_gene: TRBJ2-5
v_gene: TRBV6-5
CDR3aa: ASAGGAKETQY

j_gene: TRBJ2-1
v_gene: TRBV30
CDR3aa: AWSVTSGRNEQF

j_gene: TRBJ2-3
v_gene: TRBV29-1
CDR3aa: TAGGPLDTQY

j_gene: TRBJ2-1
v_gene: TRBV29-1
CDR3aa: SVGLAANEQF

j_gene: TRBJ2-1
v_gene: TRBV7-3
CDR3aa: ASSWTSGFYNEQF

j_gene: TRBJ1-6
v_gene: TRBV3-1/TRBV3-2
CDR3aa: ASSQTVRSPLH

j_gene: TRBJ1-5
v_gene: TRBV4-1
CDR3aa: ASSQHGTGGQPQH

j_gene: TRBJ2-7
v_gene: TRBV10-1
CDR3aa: ASSESGGASEQY

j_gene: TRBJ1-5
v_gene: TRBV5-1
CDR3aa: ASSLGTGGQPQH

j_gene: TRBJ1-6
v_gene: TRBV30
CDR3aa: ACLGDMGQGSSYNSPLH

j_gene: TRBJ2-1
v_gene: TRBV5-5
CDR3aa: ASSLAIKASGSSRF

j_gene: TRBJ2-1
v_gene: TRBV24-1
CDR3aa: ATSDAIAGGHNEQF

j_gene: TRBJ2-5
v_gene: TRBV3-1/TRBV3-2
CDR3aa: ASSQEGLAKKTQY

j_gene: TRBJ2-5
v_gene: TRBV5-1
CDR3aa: ASSLALAQETQY

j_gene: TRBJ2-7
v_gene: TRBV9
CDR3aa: ASSVGQGNYEQY

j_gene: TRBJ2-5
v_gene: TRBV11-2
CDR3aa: ASSPGGRRQETQY

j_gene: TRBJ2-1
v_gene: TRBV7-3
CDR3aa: ASSPSSPWETSNEQF

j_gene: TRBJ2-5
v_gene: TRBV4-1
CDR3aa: ASSQAPSRDQETQY

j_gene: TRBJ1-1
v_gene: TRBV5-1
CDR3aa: ASSLWALDTNTEAF

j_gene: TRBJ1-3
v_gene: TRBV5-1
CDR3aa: ASSVTTGLGNTIY

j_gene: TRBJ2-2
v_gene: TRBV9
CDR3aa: ASSWGGSAGELF

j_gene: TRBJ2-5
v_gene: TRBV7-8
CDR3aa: ASSLRSGRETQY

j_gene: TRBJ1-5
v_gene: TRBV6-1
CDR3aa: ASSEIGGGGQPQH

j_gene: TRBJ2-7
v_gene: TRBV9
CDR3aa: ASSVGTGGTYEQY

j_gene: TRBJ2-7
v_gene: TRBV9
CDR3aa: ASSPSLINRAYEQY

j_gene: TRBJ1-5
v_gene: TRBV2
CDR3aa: ASMRDRGSGNQPQH

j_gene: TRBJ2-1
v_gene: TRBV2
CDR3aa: ASSRGPGNEQF

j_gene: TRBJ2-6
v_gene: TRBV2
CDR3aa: ASRTSSGANVLT

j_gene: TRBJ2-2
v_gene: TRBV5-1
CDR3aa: ASSLIPGQGASVSGELF

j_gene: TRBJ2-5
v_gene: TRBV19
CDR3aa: ASSTRDRDVAETQY

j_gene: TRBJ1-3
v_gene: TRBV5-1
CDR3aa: ASRTGLSGNTIY

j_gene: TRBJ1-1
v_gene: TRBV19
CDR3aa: ASRAQAPTEAF

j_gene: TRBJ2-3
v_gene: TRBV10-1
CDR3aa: ASSPGTSGTPSDTQY